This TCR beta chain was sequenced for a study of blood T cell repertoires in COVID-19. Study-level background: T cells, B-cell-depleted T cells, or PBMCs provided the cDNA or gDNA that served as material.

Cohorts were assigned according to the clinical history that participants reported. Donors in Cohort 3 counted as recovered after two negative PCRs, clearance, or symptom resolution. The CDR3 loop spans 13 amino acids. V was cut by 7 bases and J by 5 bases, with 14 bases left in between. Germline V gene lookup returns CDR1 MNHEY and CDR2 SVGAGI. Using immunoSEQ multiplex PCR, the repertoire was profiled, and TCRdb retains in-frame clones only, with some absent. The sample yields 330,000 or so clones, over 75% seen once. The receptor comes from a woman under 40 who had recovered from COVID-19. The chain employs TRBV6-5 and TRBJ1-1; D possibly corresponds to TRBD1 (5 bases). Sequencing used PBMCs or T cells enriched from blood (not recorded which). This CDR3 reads CASTFRGGTEAFF. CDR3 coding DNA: TGTGCCAGCACCTTCCGGGGGGGGACTGAAGCTTTCTTT.